Sequencing of this T cell receptor (beta chain) was carried out in a study of Ad26.COV2.S vaccination and SARS-CoV-2 variants. The CDR3 has 12 residues. The germline V gene encodes CDR1 SGHRS and CDR2 YFSETQ. V dropped 5 bases and J dropped 2 bases, with 8 bases sitting between them. Method: immunoSEQ multiplex PCR; TCRdb's copy keeps in-frame clones and lacks some. The table includes about 480,000 clones, 87% detected once. Treatment here: around 19 received Ad26.COV2.S at low or high dose, single or two shots; about 5 received placebo; per-sample allocation not given. Sample collection was performed on day 63 after the first vaccine or placebo injection. The donor was a Boston adult aged 18-55 years.

The receptor comes from a person between 18 and 65 years old who received the Ad26.COV2.S COVID-19 vaccine or a placebo. The rearrangement uses TRBV5-1 and TRBJ2-7; the D gene is possibly TRBD2 (5 bases). This specimen consisted of peripheral blood, obtained in a trial of Ad26.COV2.S vaccine versus placebo. Here the CDR3 DNA reads TGCGCCAGCAGTTCCGGGACCTACGAGCAGTACTTC. The encoded protein is CASSSGTYEQYF.